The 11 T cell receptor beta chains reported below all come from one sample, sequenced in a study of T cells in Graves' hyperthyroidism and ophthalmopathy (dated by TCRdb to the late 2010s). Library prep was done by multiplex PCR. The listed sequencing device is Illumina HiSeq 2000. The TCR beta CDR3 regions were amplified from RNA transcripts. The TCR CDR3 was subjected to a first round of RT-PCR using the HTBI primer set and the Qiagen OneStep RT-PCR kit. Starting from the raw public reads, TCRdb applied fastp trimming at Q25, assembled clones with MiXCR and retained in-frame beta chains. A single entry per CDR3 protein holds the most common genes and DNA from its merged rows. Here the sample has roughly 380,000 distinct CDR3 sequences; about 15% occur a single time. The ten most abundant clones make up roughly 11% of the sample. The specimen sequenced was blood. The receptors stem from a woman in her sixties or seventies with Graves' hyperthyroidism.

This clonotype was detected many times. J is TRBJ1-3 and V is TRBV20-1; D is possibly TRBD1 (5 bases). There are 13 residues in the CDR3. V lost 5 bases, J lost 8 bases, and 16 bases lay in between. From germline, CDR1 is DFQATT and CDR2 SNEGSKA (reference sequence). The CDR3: CSAPKVGGDTIYF. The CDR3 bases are TGCAGTGCTCCAAAGGTGGGGGGGGACACCATATATTTT.

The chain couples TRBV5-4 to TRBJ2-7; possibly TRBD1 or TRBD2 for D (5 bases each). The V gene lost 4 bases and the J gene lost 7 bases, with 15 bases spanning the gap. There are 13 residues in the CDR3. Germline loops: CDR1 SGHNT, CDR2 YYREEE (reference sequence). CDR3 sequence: CASSGDAFREQYF. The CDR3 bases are TGTGCCAGCAGCGGGGACGCCTTTCGGGAGCAGTACTTC.

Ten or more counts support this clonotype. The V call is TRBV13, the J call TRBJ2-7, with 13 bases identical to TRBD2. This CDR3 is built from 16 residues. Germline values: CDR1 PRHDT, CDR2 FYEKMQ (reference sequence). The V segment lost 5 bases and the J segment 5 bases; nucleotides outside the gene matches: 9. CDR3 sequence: CASSTPGTSGTDEQYF. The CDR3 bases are TGTGCCAGCAGCACCCCCGGGACTAGCGGGACCGACGAGCAGTACTTC.

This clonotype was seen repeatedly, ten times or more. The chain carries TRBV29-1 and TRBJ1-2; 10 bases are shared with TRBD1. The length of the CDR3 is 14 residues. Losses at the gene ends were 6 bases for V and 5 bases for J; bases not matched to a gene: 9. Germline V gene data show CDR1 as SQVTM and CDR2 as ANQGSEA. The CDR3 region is CSVARQGALYGYTF. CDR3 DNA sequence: TGCAGCGTCGCCCGACAGGGGGCTCTATATGGCTACACCTTC.

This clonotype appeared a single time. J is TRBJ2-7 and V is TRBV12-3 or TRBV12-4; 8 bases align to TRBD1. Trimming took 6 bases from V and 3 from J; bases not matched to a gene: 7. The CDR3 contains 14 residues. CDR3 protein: CASSPNTGGYEQYF. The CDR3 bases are TGTGCCAGCAGCCCTAATACAGGGGGCTACGAGCAGTACTTC.

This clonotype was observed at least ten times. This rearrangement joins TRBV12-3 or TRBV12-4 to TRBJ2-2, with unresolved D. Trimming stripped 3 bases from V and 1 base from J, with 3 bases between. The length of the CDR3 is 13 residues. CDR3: CASSFWNTGELFF. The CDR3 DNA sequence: TGTGCCAGCAGTTTCTGGAACACCGGGGAGCTGTTTTTT.

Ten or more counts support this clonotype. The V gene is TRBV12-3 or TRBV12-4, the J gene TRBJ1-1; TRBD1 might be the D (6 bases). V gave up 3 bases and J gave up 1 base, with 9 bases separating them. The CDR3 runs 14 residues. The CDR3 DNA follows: TGTGCCAGCAGTTTTGGGACAACGAACACTGAAGCTTTCTTT. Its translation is CASSFGTTNTEAFF.

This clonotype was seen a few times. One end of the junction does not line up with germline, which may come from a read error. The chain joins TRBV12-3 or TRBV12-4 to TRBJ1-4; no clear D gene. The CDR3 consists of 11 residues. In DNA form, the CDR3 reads TGTGCCAGCAGTTCTAATGAAAGACTGTTTTTT. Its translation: CASSSNERLFF.

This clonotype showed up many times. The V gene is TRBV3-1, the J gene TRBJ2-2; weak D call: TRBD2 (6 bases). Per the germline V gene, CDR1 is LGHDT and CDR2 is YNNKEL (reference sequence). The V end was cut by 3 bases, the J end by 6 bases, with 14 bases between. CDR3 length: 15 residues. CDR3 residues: CASSQGGLYPGELFF. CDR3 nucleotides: TGTGCCAGCAGCCAGGGGGGTCTCTACCCCGGGGAGCTGTTTTTT.

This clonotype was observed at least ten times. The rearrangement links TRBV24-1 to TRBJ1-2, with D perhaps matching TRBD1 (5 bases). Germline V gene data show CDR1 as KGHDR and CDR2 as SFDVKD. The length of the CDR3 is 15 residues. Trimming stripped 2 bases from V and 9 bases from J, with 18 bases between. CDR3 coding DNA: TGTGCCACCAGTGATTCCCGGGGGAGCCCCTTTCGCTACACCTTC. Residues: CATSDSRGSPFRYTF.

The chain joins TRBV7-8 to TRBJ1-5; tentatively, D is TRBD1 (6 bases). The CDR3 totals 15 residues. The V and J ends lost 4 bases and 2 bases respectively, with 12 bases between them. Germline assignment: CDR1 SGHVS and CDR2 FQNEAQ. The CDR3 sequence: CASSSQGQGNQPQHF. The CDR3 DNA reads TGTGCCAGCAGCTCCCAGGGGCAGGGCAATCAGCCCCAGCATTTT.